This TCR beta chain was retrieved from a study of long-term antiretroviral therapy in people with HIV. Germline CDR1 and CDR2: SGHDT and YYEEEE. This CDR3 comprises 12 residues. The junction had 4 bases not matched to a gene; V was cut back by 7 bases and J by 5 bases. Before they underwent DNA extraction, samples held about 1-10 million cryopreserved PBMC. Running of the v3.0 immunoSEQ assay took place at survey level. The data were produced by immunoSEQ multiplex PCR, yet TCRdb's version contains in-frame clones alone and is incomplete. The sample records tens of thousands of clones, about 95% being singletons. Findings and caveats of the study: All blood samples came from the years 2004 to 2017, possibly under older ART regimens. Repertoires in HIV (unlike those of controls) had narrower CDR3 length ranges. Repertoire dominance by clones expanded before ART was seen at all time points.

As to this clone: Its antigen remains unknown.

The chain is built from TRBV5-6 and TRBJ1-2; 8 nucleotides agree with TRBD1. The sequence came from a woman aged 45-65 years with HIV. This sample comprised unsorted PBMCs, obtained 3.7 years after starting antiretroviral therapy. The CDR3 DNA sequence: TGTGCCAGCTCGACAGGGGATTATGGCTACACCTTC. This codes for CASSTGDYGYTF.